The clone carrying this T cell receptor beta chain was counted a few times. This entry belongs to a study of control samples from healthy donors and cancer patients. Method: immunoSEQ multiplex PCR; TCRdb's copy keeps in-frame clones and lacks some. The sample yields approximately 150,000 clones, about 91% seen once. The specimen sequenced was blood. This clonotype was obtained from a man aged 30-40 years in good health.

The CDR3 DNA reads TGTGCCAGCAGCTTTTCGGCAGGGGGCTACGAGCAGTACTTC. Translating it yields CASSFSAGGYEQYF. The V and J genes are TRBV5-6 and TRBJ2-7, with 7 bases identical to TRBD1. This CDR3 spans 14 amino acids. Trimming cost V 2 bases and J 3 bases; bases outside gene matches: 5. CDR1 SGHDT and CDR2 YYEEEE come from the germline V gene.